This TCR beta chain was documented in a study of T-cell reconstitution after alpha-beta-depleted transplantation in children. The CDR3 is 15 amino acids. Germline CDR1 and CDR2: SEHNR and FQNEAQ (reference sequence). Deletions cut 1 base from V and 3 bases from J, with 12 bases between. This clonotype has ten or more counts. Unique molecular identifiers were incorporated during preparation of the TCRbeta library. TCRdb reprocessed the PCR reads with MiXCR, giving one entry per CDR3 protein. Found here are approximately 91,000 distinct CDR3 sequences, more than 7% of them singletons; the top ten hold 5.5% to 8%.

The sequences come from PBMCs from the stem cell graft donor, collected from the stem cell graft. The chain recombines TRBV7-9 with TRBJ1-1; D remains ambiguous. The source of this sequence is a human donor who donated a stem cell graft to a child with congenital amegakaryocytic thrombocytopenia. The CDR3 DNA is TGTGCCAGCAGCTTAGATCCCACCTGGGACACTGAAGCTTTCTTT. Translated, it gives CASSLDPTWDTEAFF.